One sample yielded the 5 T cell receptor beta chains listed below, sequenced in a study of T-cell reconstitution after alpha-beta-depleted transplantation in children. Preparation of the TCRbeta library used unique molecular identifiers. Each CDR3 protein gets one entry after TCRdb re-called the PCR reads with MiXCR. The sample shows about 280,000 distinct CDR3 sequences, around 10% of them seen only once. The specimen comprised peripheral blood, sampled 180 days after TCRalphabeta/CD19-depleted stem cell transplant. These receptors all come from a male patient between 2 and 10 years old who had a stem cell transplant for chronic granulomatous disease, so the T cells may come from the graft donor.

Note on this clonotype: This may arise from a read error, as a much more abundant clone is one base away. The J gene is TRBJ2-1, the V gene TRBV20-1; D not certain. Germline assignment: CDR1 DFQATT and CDR2 SNEGSKA (reference sequence). This CDR3 has 11 amino acids. CDR3 in DNA: TGCAGCGGAGTAGGCACGAATGGGCAGTTCTTC. Protein sequence: CSGVGTNGQFF.

This clonotype turned up a few times. This chain connects TRBV19 to TRBJ1-3, with 7 bases aligning to TRBD1. V shed 7 bases, J shed 0 bases, and the junction held 9 bases outside the gene matches. The CDR3 runs to 16 residues. CDR1 and CDR2 (germline): LNHDA, SQIVND (reference sequence). The CDR3: CASIIGTDLSGNTIYF. DNA for the CDR3: TGTGCCAGTATCATCGGGACAGACCTCTCTGGAAACACCATATATTTT.

There are many counts of this clonotype. V and J are TRBV20-1 and TRBJ2-4; 11 nucleotides agree with TRBD2. The germline V gene encodes CDR1 DFQATT and CDR2 SNEGSKA (reference sequence). After removal of 3 bases from V and 1 base from J, the junction contained 8 bases not matched to a gene. The CDR3 is 17 residues long. CDR3 DNA: TGCAGTGCTAGTATGGTAGCGGGAGGGGGGGCCAAAAACATTCAGTACTTC. Protein sequence: CSASMVAGGGAKNIQYF.

This clonotype was counted at least ten times. The chain uses TRBV4-1 and TRBJ2-3, with a weak D call TRBD2 (5 bases). This CDR3 contains 14 residues. The ends were cut back, 5 bases at V and 2 bases at J, with 11 bases in the middle. Germline V lookup: CDR1 MGHRA, CDR2 YSYEKL. CDR3 region: CASSAREHTDTQYF. CDR3 DNA sequence: TGCGCCAGCAGCGCACGGGAACACACAGATACGCAGTATTTT.

This clonotype was seen repeatedly, ten times or more. This sequence joins TRBV29-1 and TRBJ1-1, with unresolved D. The CDR3 has 13 residues. V dropped 6 bases and J dropped 2 bases, with 13 bases sitting between them. Germline CDR1 reads SQVTM; CDR2 reads ANQGSEA. The CDR3 DNA reads TGCAGCGTCAGCTTTGGGCGCAACACTGAAGCTTTCTTT. Translation: CSVSFGRNTEAFF.